These T cell receptor beta chains were read from a single sample in a study of CD8+ T cells in alopecia areata. Only in-frame clones appear in the TCRdb table, and some are missing; sequencing was by immunoSEQ multiplex PCR. The repertoire includes about 200,000 clones, 58% of them detected once, and roughly 5.8% sits in the top ten. Sequenced material: CD4+ T cells sorted from blood, taken at week 24, from a patient treated with tofacitinib. The receptor set was obtained from a human donor with alopecia areata. The CDR3 runs from the conserved cysteine through the conserved F or W. A D gene is named only where the DNA matches it firmly. Size is stated for part of the rows, as once, few or many counts, or as a class when the clone is expanded.

v_call,clone_size,d_call,j_call,cdr3_nt,cdr3_aa
TRBV18,-,TRBD1,TRBJ2-3,TGTGCCAGCTCACCGGGGGACAGTACAGATACGCAGTATTTT,CASSPGDSTDTQYF
TRBV30,few,-,TRBJ2-5,TGTGCCTGGAGTGTACGGGTAGGGAGAGAGACCCAGTACTTC,CAWSVRVGRETQYF
TRBV10-3,few,-,TRBJ2-5,TGTGCCATACGACAGGGAGGAGGGGAGACCCAGTACTTC,CAIRQGGGETQYF
TRBV7-2,once,-,TRBJ1-4,TGTGCCAGCAGCTTAGGGGGGGTTGGAACTAATGAAAAACTGTTTTTT,CASSLGGVGTNEKLFF
TRBV25-1,-,-,TRBJ1-2,TGTGCCAGCAGTTCTCCGGGAGCATACATTCCCACCTTC,CASSSPGAYIPTF
TRBV29-1,few,-,TRBJ1-1,TGCAGCGTTCCCGGGATCTCCGTGAACACTGAAGCTTTCTTT,CSVPGISVNTEAFF
TRBV29-1,-,-,TRBJ1-4,TGCAGCGCCACCGGGGAGGCAACTAATGAAAAACTGTTTTTT,CSATGEATNEKLFF
TRBV9,few,-,TRBJ1-1,TGTGCCAGCAGCGTCCGAGGGAACACTGAAGCTTTCTTT,CASSVRGNTEAFF
TRBV30,-,-,TRBJ2-7,TGTGCCTGGAGTCCCGACTGGTACGAGCAGTACTTC,CAWSPDWYEQYF
TRBV7-2,-,TRBD1,TRBJ2-4,TGTGCCAGCAGCTTTGGGCCCGGGACAGGGGATAACATTCAGTACTTC,CASSFGPGTGDNIQYF
TRBV9,few,TRBD1,TRBJ2-5,TGTGCCAGCAGCGTAGATGGACAGGGAGCCGAGACCCAGTACTTC,CASSVDGQGAETQYF
TRBV9,once,-,TRBJ2-3,TGTGCCAGCAGCGTCGGGGTCACAGATACGCAGTATTTT,CASSVGVTDTQYF
TRBV7-8,once,TRBD1,TRBJ2-4,TGTGCCAGCAGCTTAGCAGGGGGCGGGAACATTCAGTACTTC,CASSLAGGGNIQYF
TRBV7-6,few,TRBD1,TRBJ2-7,TGTGCCAGCAGCTCCGCAGGGGGCTCCTACGAGCAGTACTTC,CASSSAGGSYEQYF
TRBV5-1,few,-,TRBJ1-1,TGCGCCAGCAGCTTGGACAGGGCGGGCACTGAAGCTTTCTTT,CASSLDRAGTEAFF
TRBV10-3,-,-,TRBJ2-5,TGTGCCATCAGTTTAGGGGAAAGAGACGAGACCCAGTACTTC,CAISLGERDETQYF
TRBV29-1,few,TRBD2,TRBJ2-3,TGCAGCGTTGATGGGGGGGGAGATACGCAGTATTTT,CSVDGGGDTQYF
TRBV5-1,-,TRBD1,TRBJ1-6,TGCGCCAGCAGCCCGGGACAGGGACATTCACCCCTCCACTTT,CASSPGQGHSPLHF
TRBV19,-,TRBD2,TRBJ2-5,TGTGCCAGTAGTCCGGGACTAGCGTATGAGACCCAGTACTTC,CASSPGLAYETQYF
TRBV7-7,-,TRBD2,TRBJ2-5,TGTGCCAGCAGCTTAGGGGTGGAACTAGCGGGAGAAGAGACCCAGTACTTC,CASSLGVELAGEETQYF
TRBV6-5,-,-,TRBJ2-1,TGTGCCAGCAGTTATTGGAGCGGAAACTCCTACAATGAGCAGTTCTTC,CASSYWSGNSYNEQFF
TRBV10-3,-,TRBD1,TRBJ1-2,TGTGCCATCAGAAGCTCGGACAGGGCTAACTATGGCTACACCTTC,CAIRSSDRANYGYTF
TRBV7-9,few,-,TRBJ2-3,TGTGCCAGCAGTCCAGGGGTGGACACAGATACGCAGTATTTT,CASSPGVDTDTQYF
TRBV10-3,few,-,TRBJ2-7,TGTGCCATCTCCGAACAGGGCTACGAGCAGTACTTC,CAISEQGYEQYF
TRBV10-3,-,TRBD1,TRBJ1-2,TGTGCCATCAGTGAGGGGACAGGGGGCGGATCGGATGGCTACACCTTC,CAISEGTGGGSDGYTF
TRBV2,-,-,TRBJ2-5,TGTGCCAGCACTTCGACTAGAGGAGAACAAGAGACCCAGTACTTC,CASTSTRGEQETQYF
TRBV6-6,-,-,TRBJ2-5,TGTGCCAGCAGTTTTCCGGGGGACAGCAAGACCCAGTACTTC,CASSFPGDSKTQYF
TRBV7-7,-,-,TRBJ2-5,TGTGCCAGCAGCTTGACGCCCGGGACGCAAGAGACCCAGTACTTC,CASSLTPGTQETQYF
TRBV29-1,-,TRBD1,TRBJ2-7,TGCAGCGTTACAGGGGCCGAGCAGTACTTC,CSVTGAEQYF
TRBV7-7,-,-,TRBJ2-3,TGTGCCAGCAGCTGTAGAGGTTTCTTCAGGGGATACACAGATACGCAGTGTTTT,CASSCRGFFRGYTDTQCF
TRBV19,few,TRBD1,TRBJ1-1,TGTGCCAGTAGTACACAGGGGGGAGCTTTCTTT,CASSTQGGAFF
TRBV29-1,-,TRBD2,TRBJ2-1,TGCAGCGTTGAAGATCGGGGACTAGCGGAGTACAATGAGCAGTTCTTC,CSVEDRGLAEYNEQFF
TRBV7-2,few,TRBD2,TRBJ2-4,TGTGCCAGCAGCTTACTGAGGGAGGGCCGGGGAAACATTCAGTACTTC,CASSLLREGRGNIQYF
TRBV5-1,-,-,TRBJ2-6,TGCGCCTGTTCGGGGGCTGGGGCCAACGTCCTGACTTTC,CACSGAGANVLTF
TRBV7-9,-,TRBD1,TRBJ2-7,TGTGCCAGCAGCTTCTGGACAGGGGTGGTTTACGAGCAGTACTTC,CASSFWTGVVYEQYF
TRBV19,-,TRBD1,TRBJ2-7,TGTGCCAGTAGCCTCAAAATATCCGGGACAGCAAACTCCTACGAGCAGTACTTC,CASSLKISGTANSYEQYF
TRBV7-2,-,TRBD2,TRBJ2-1,TGTGCCAGCAAGGTAGCGGGATCCAATGAGCAGTTCTTC,CASKVAGSNEQFF
TRBV9,-,TRBD1,TRBJ2-7,TGTGCCAGCAGCCCCCGGGACAGGCTGATCGCGCAGTACTTC,CASSPRDRLIAQYF
TRBV27,few,TRBD1,TRBJ1-2,TGTGCCTCCCACCCCCGACAGGGGGCGTTCGCTGGCTACACCTTC,CASHPRQGAFAGYTF
TRBV5-1,-,-,TRBJ1-1,TGCGCCAGCAGCTTGGAGCTGAACACTGAAGCTTTCTTT,CASSLELNTEAFF
TRBV29-1,-,-,TRBJ1-2,TGCAGCGTTGATGTGCCGGGGGTGGACTATGGCTACACCTTC,CSVDVPGVDYGYTF
TRBV7-8,-,TRBD1,TRBJ2-7,TGTGCCAGCAGCTTAGGGGGACAGGGCTACGAGCAGTACTTC,CASSLGGQGYEQYF
TRBV2,-,-,TRBJ2-7,TGTGCCAGCAACCAGTACGAGCAGTACTTC,CASNQYEQYF
TRBV30,-,-,TRBJ2-6,TGTGCCTGGAGTGTACGGGGGGCGACCAACGTCCTGACTTTC,CAWSVRGATNVLTF
TRBV2,-,-,TRBJ2-2,TGTGCCAGCAGTGACCTCCGTGGCGGGGAGCTGTTTTTT,CASSDLRGGELFF
TRBV5-1,-,-,TRBJ2-1,TGCGCCAGCAGCTTGAATATCCACAATGAGCAGTTCTTC,CASSLNIHNEQFF
TRBV7-2,-,TRBD2,TRBJ2-5,TGTGCCAGCAGCTTCAGCGGGACGTATGGGACCCAGTACTTC,CASSFSGTYGTQYF
TRBV15,-,-,TRBJ2-5,TGTGCCACCAGCAGAGATCCATTTGAGACCCAGTACTTC,CATSRDPFETQYF
TRBV29-1,-,-,TRBJ2-2,TGCAGCGTTTGTGACCTTACCAACACCGGGGAGCTGTTTTTT,CSVCDLTNTGELFF
TRBV29-1,-,TRBD2,TRBJ2-5,TGCAGCGCGCGACTAGCGGCCAAGTCCCAAGAGACCCAGTACTTC,CSARLAAKSQETQYF
TRBV5-6,-,-,TRBJ1-5,TGTGCCAGCAGCTTTAGCAGGGTAGGCAATCAGCCCCAGCATTTT,CASSFSRVGNQPQHF
TRBV6-5,-,-,TRBJ2-2,TGTGCCAGCAGTTACCGGCCGAGCGGGGAGCTGTTTTTT,CASSYRPSGELFF